This T cell receptor (beta chain) stems from a study of molecular identifiers for immune sequencing clone quantification. Germline CDR1 MGHRA, CDR2 YSYEKL. This CDR3 region has 13 residues. TCRdb reanalysed the PCR reads using MiXCR and keeps one entry per CDR3 protein. The table lists about half a million distinct CDR3 sequences, under 30% of them singletons, with roughly 0.77% in the top ten. Details on this clonotype: At one end the junction does not follow the germline gene, possibly because of a read error.

The origin of this receptor is a human donor in good health. Some libraries in this study had Jurkat cell RNA spiked in. Sequencing was done on a sample of naive CD8+ T cells from blood, with Jurkat cell RNA spiked in. Subset noted: FACS-sorted CD8+CD4-CCR7+CD45RA+ naive T cells. V is TRBV4-1 and J is TRBJ1-5, with D unresolved. The CDR3 DNA is TGCGCCAGCAGCCAAGAAGGGAATCAGCCCCAGCCTTTT. This translates into CASSQEGNQPQPF.